This T cell receptor (beta chain) derives from a study of breast tumors, draining lymph nodes, adjacent tissues (dated by TCRdb to the mid-2010s). Study-wide context: The study compared TCR beta repertoires across tumor, adjacent nontumor tissue and axillary lymph nodes from breast cancer patients. In human breast cancer, the study set out to assess how tumor, surrounding tissue and draining lymph node repertoires relate to one another and whether T cells might be exchanged between them.

General study outcomes and caveats: Tumor T-cell repertoires showed less diversity than lymph node repertoires and more diversity than nontumor tissue repertoires, and tumor T-cell repertoires showed preferential V and J gene usage. A scenario in which most tumor T cells derive from the lymph node and then expand within tumor tissue was judged to be consistent with the data. In luminal-like breast cancer, tumor and nontumor tissue repertoires resembled each other significantly more than in basal-like breast cancer. The conclusion that tumor T cells originate in lymph nodes was framed as consistent with a hypothesis rather than directly demonstrated.

In regard to this clonotype: Its antigen has not been determined. No much larger clonotype is one base removed from it; base qualities were not supplied.

For CDR1 and CDR2, the germline V gene (reference sequence) lists SEHNR and FQNEAQ. Including cysteine and phenylalanine, the CDR3 has 15 amino acids. Only the CDR3 portion is preserved as DNA: 45 bases, with reading frame beginning at the first base. Trimmed from V: 4 bases; trimmed from J: 5 bases; junction bases lacking a gene match: 8. The reads were generated on an Illumina HiSeq 2000. TCR beta chain libraries were generated through multiplex PCR amplification. High-throughput sequencing was used to analyze the amplified TCR beta chain products. TCRdb redid the processing of the public reads, applying fastp at Q25 and MiXCR, and retained in-frame beta chains. When rows share a CDR3 protein, they turn into one entry using the most common DNA and genes. Within this sample are 55,000 to 75,000 distinct CDR3 sequences, with approximately 47% of them counted one time only. The top ten constitute over 7.5% of the sample.

The chain is made from TRBV7-9 and TRBJ1-5; 7 middle bases align to TRBD1. This clonotype originated in a female donor with breast cancer. Some clones in this sample may be carry-over from other donors' samples. The sequencing input was breast tumor tissue. For the CDR3, the sequence is CASSSLDRSDQPQHF. The DNA sequence is TGTGCCAGCAGCTCCCTGGACAGGTCGGATCAGCCCCAGCATTTT.